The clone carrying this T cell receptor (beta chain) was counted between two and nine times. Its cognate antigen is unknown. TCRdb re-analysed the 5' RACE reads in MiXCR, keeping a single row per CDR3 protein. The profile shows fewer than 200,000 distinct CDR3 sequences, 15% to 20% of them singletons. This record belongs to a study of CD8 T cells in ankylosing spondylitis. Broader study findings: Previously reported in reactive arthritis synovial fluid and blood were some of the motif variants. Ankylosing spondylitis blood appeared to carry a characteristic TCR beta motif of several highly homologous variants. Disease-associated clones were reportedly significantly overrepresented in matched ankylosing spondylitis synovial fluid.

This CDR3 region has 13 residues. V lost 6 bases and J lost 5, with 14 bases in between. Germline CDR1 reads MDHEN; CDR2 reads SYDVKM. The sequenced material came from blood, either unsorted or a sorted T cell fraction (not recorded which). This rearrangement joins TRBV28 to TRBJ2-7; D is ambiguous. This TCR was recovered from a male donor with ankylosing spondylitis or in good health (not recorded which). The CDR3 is CASRRLTHHEQYF. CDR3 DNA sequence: TGTGCCAGCAGGAGGCTAACTCATCACGAGCAGTACTTC. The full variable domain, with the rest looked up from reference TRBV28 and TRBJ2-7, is DVKVTQSSRYLVKRTGEKVFLECVQDMDHENMFWYRQDPGLGLRLIYFSYDVKMKEKGDIPEGYSVSREKKERFSLILESASTNQTSMYLCASRRLTHHEQYFGPGTRLTVT.